What follows describes a single T cell receptor (beta chain). The antigen remains unidentified. The V end was cut by 3 bases, the J end by 8 bases, with 17 bases between. The CDR3 covers 15 residues. The V gene's germline CDR1 is SNHLY and CDR2 FYNNEI. These data are taken from a study of T cell repertoires in cytomegalovirus infection. Study-level results: Ex vivo responses were dominated by HLA-C-restricted CMV-specific TCR beta clonotypes. CMV carriers having the relevant HLA were flagged by cumulative public TCR beta family frequency.

MiXCR was run by TCRdb on the reads, yielding one entry per CDR3 protein. The sample consists of around 900,000 distinct CDR3 sequences, about a third of them appearing once. The chain has TRBV2 and TRBJ2-1; TRBD1 is a possible D gene (6 bases). The sample was cultured CD8+ T cells from PBMCs, taken from culture after CMV antigen stimulation. This clonotype was obtained from a human donor in good health (CMV status not recorded). Some clones in this sample may be carry-over from other donors' samples. The DNA for the CDR3 is TGTGCCAGCAGTGAGGTTGGGGGCCTGATTGATGAGCAGTTCTTC. It encodes CASSEVGGLIDEQFF.